The clone carrying this TCR beta chain appeared a few times. The sample originates from a study of blood T cell repertoires in COVID-19. This CDR3 is built from 17 residues. Germline CDR1 is SGHRS and CDR2 is YFSETQ. V was clipped by 2 bases and J by 3 bases; unmatched bases: 6. Method: immunoSEQ multiplex PCR; TCRdb's copy keeps in-frame clones and lacks some. The sample records about 140,000 clones, 65% to 85% being singletons. Sequenced: peripheral blood. This TCR came from a woman aged 55-70 years with acute or convalescent COVID-19. The V call is TRBV5-1, the J call TRBJ2-1, with 12 bases that match TRBD2. CDR3 in DNA: TGCGCCAGCAGCTTCGGGGGGACTAGCGGGCGCTACAATGAGCAGTTCTTC. Encoded protein: CASSFGGTSGRYNEQFF.